The 5 T cell receptor beta chains reported below all come from one sample, sequenced in a study of blood T cells in healthy people across ages. A second roughly 6 to 11 cycle PCR used barcoded and J-beta primers. TCRdb re-called the 5' RACE reads through MiXCR, storing one row per CDR3 protein. The sample includes 1.5 million to 2 million distinct CDR3 sequences, 28% seen only once; the top ten take 7.7%. The sample taken for sequencing was blood. The receptors shown here come from a woman younger than 45 in good health.

This clonotype was observed many times. The CDR3 DNA sequence: TGTGCCAGCACCCTAGTCCCAGGATACAATGAGCAGTTCTTC. Amino acid sequence: CASTLVPGYNEQFF. The V call is TRBV6-2 or TRBV6-3, the J call TRBJ2-1, with unresolved D. This CDR3 comprises 14 residues. V shed 7 bases and J shed 4 bases, with 14 bases lying between them. Germline lookup yields CDR1 MNHEY and CDR2 SVGEGT.

This clonotype was seen ten or more times. The chain links TRBV7-2 to TRBJ1-2; a possible D gene is TRBD1 (6 bases). This CDR3 comprises 13 residues. The germline V gene has CDR1 SGHTA and CDR2 FQGNSA. Trimming took off 3 bases at V and 7 bases at J, with 12 bases between the two ends. The CDR3 nucleotides are TGTGCCAGCAGCTTGATGGGGGCTAGTGGCTACACCTTC. This encodes CASSLMGASGYTF.

The chain couples TRBV30 to TRBJ2-1; D could derive from TRBD1 or TRBD2 (5 bases each). Between the trimmed V and J ends, which lost 4 bases and 10 bases, there was a span of 17 bases. This CDR3 comprises 13 residues. Looked up from germline, CDR1 is GTSNPN and CDR2 is SVGIG (reference sequence). The CDR3 region has the DNA TGTGCCTGGACTGGTGCATTGGGACGAGAGCAGTTCTTC. This gives the protein CAWTGALGREQFF.

The table lists this clonotype with a few counts. CDR3 sequence: CASSLDGSPYYGYTF. CDR3 coding DNA: TGCGCCAGCAGCTTGGATGGCAGCCCTTACTATGGCTACACCTTC. The J gene is TRBJ1-2, the V gene TRBV5-1; no clear D gene. The CDR3 is made up of 15 amino acids. Germline CDR1 SGHRS, CDR2 YFSETQ. The V and J ends lost 0 bases and 3 bases respectively, with 12 bases between them.

In its sample, this clonotype was seen many times. The J gene is TRBJ2-7, the V gene TRBV7-6; weak D call: TRBD1 (6 bases). Germline CDR1 SGHVS, CDR2 FNYEAQ. V was trimmed by 0 bases and J by 7 bases, leaving 16 bases between them. The CDR3 totals 15 residues. DNA for the CDR3: TGTGCCAGCAGCTTAGCGTCGGTGGCAGGGGTTGAGCAGTACTTC. Translating gives CASSLASVAGVEQYF.